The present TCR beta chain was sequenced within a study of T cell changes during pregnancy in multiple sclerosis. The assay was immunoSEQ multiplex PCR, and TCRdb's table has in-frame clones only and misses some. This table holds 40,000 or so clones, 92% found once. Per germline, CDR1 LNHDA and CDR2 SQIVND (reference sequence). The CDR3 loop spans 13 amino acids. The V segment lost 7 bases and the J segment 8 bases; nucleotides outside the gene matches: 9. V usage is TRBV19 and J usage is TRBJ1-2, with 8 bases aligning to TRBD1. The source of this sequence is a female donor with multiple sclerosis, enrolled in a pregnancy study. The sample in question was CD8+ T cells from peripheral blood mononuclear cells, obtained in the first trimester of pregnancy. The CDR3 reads CASTLGQGGGYTF. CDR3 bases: TGTGCCAGTACTCTAGGACAGGGAGGAGGCTACACCTTC. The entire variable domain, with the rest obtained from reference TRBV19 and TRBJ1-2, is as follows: DGGITQSPKYLFRKEGQNVTLSCEQNLNHDAMYWYRQDPGQGLRLIYYSQIVNDFQKGDIAEGYSVSREKKESFPLTVTSAQKNPTAFYLCASTLGQGGGYTFGSGTRLTVV.